What follows are 14 T cell receptor beta chains derived from one specimen sequenced in a study of cytomegalovirus exposure and HLA in healthy donors. 60 Vbeta and 13 Jbeta primers were used in PCR. Assay: immunoSEQ multiplex PCR; the TCRdb copy retains only in-frame clones and omits some. The sample contains roughly 110,000 clones, roughly 80% of which appear only once. Sequences were obtained from PBMCs. The receptors come from a man in his forties or fifties in good health and CMV-seronegative.

This clone was found once. The chain combines TRBV4-1 with TRBJ1-5, with 7 bases lining up with TRBD1. The CDR3 is made up of 14 amino acids. The V gene's germline CDR1 is MGHRA and CDR2 YSYEKL. The V segment lost 4 bases and the J segment 3 bases; nucleotides outside the gene matches: 3. The chain's CDR3 is CASSLGQPNQPQHF. The CDR3 DNA reads as TGCGCCAGCAGCCTGGGACAGCCCAATCAGCCCCAGCATTTT.

This clone was seen just once. The chain combines TRBV5-1 with TRBJ1-2; no definite D call. Germline CDR1 and CDR2: SGHRS and YFSETQ. V lost 2 bases to trimming and J lost 4 bases, with 12 bases between them. The CDR3 sequence is 14 residues long. This chain's CDR3 is CASSLPGRAYGYTF. In nucleotides, the CDR3 is TGCGCCAGCAGCTTACCGGGGAGGGCCTATGGCTACACCTTC.

The V gene is TRBV19, the J gene TRBJ1-6; tentative D call: TRBD1 (5 bases). The CDR3 consists of 13 residues. The germline V and J ends were trimmed by 7 bases and 9 bases, with 13 bases remaining between them. Germline V lookup: CDR1 LNHDA, CDR2 SQIVND (reference sequence). The CDR3 reads CASTPAGGSPLHF. CDR3 coding DNA: TGTGCCAGTACCCCGGCCGGGGGTTCACCCCTCCACTTT.

V is TRBV29-1 and J is TRBJ2-5, with D tentatively TRBD2 (5 bases). Between the trimmed V and J ends, which lost 7 bases and 7 bases, there was a span of 22 bases. This CDR3 comprises 14 residues. In germline, CDR1 is SQVTM, CDR2 ANQGSEA. CDR3 in DNA: TGCAGCGCTCTACCCCGGGTGTCGAGCGGGACCCAGTACTTC. It codes for CSALPRVSSGTQYF.

This clone has a single count. The rearrangement uses TRBV19 and TRBJ2-5; D remains unclear. CDR1 and CDR2 from the germline V gene are LNHDA and SQIVND (reference sequence). CDR3 length equals 12 residues. Trimming cost V 6 bases and J 4 bases, with 9 bases left between them. The CDR3 bases are TGTGCCAGTAGAGATACGGGAGAGACCCAGTACTTC. Translation: CASRDTGETQYF.

The chain is built from TRBV19 and TRBJ1-5; D not resolved. Trimming removed 5 bases at V and 1 base at J, with 9 bases between. The CDR3 length is 14 residues. Germline CDR1 is LNHDA and CDR2 is SQIVND (reference sequence). The CDR3 DNA sequence: TGTGCCAGTAGTCGGGGTCTCAGCAATCAGCCCCAGCATTTT. It encodes CASSRGLSNQPQHF.

J is TRBJ2-3 and V is TRBV5-1; D possibly corresponds to TRBD1 (5 bases). The CDR3 consists of 15 residues. V lost 1 base, J lost 0 bases, and 9 bases lay in between. Germline CDR1 reads SGHRS; CDR2 reads YFSETQ. CDR3 loop: CASSLWGSSTDTQYF. The CDR3 DNA is TGCGCCAGCAGCTTGTGGGGCAGCAGCACAGATACGCAGTATTTT.

The chain links TRBV9 to TRBJ2-2; TRBD1 matches at 8 bases. The J segment lost 3 bases and the V segment lost 1 base, leaving 5 bases of the junction unmatched. The germline gives CDR1 SGDLS, CDR2 YYNGEE. There are 16 residues in the CDR3. The CDR3 loop reads CASSVSTGVDTGELFF. The CDR3 DNA sequence: TGTGCCAGCAGCGTATCGACAGGGGTCGACACCGGGGAGCTGTTTTTT.

This clone came up a few times. One junction end disagrees with the germline gene, perhaps due to a read error. The genes are TRBV7-9 and TRBJ1-2; 8 nucleotides agree with TRBD1. The CDR3 totals 18 residues. In germline, CDR1 is SEHNR, CDR2 FQNEAQ (reference sequence). DNA for the CDR3: TGTTCCAGCAGCCCCCGGGACAGGTTAACCACCTTACCCTATGGCTACACCTTC. This encodes CSSSPRDRLTTLPYGYTF.

The chain links TRBV6-1 to TRBJ1-6; 7 bases agree with TRBD1. Germline trimming cut 6 bases from V and 6 bases from J; bases unmatched to any gene: 5. This CDR3 contains 14 residues. The germline V gene has CDR1 MNHNS and CDR2 SASEGT. DNA of the CDR3: TGTGCCAGCAGACCCGGGACAGTTAATTCACCCCTCCACTTT. This codes for CASRPGTVNSPLHF.

This chain links TRBV4-2 with TRBJ2-2, with TRBD2 identical over 16 bases. Germline CDR1 LGHNA, CDR2 YNFKEQ. The CDR3 is 18 amino acids. Germline trimming cut 4 bases from V and 4 bases from J; bases unmatched to any gene: 6. The CDR3 sequence is CASSLGTSGGASTGELFF. CDR3 nucleotides: TGTGCCAGCAGCCTTGGGACTAGCGGGGGGGCGAGCACCGGGGAGCTGTTTTTT.

The chain has TRBV5-8 and TRBJ2-3; D possibly corresponds to TRBD1 (6 bases). Trimming took off 5 bases at V and 2 bases at J, with 15 bases between the two ends. Germline values: CDR1 SGHTS, CDR2 YDEGEE. This CDR3 has 15 amino acids. CDR3 sequence (DNA): TGTGCCAGCAGTTTGTCGGACAGACTCACAGATACGCAGTATTTT. It is translated as CASSLSDRLTDTQYF.

This rearrangement joins TRBV7-9 to TRBJ1-4; D may be TRBD1 (5 bases). Trimming removed 0 bases from V and 7 bases from J, with 12 bases in between. Germline V gene sequence: CDR1 SEHNR, CDR2 FQNEAQ (reference sequence). The CDR3 covers 15 residues. CDR3 in DNA: TGTGCCAGCAGCTTAGCGATGGGGCAAGGTGAAAAACTGTTTTTT. Residues: CASSLAMGQGEKLFF.

The rearrangement joins TRBV2 to TRBJ1-1, with D tentatively TRBD1 (6 bases). The length of the CDR3 is 13 residues. Germline assignment: CDR1 SNHLY and CDR2 FYNNEI. V was pared by 6 bases and J by 10 bases, with 18 bases between. DNA of the CDR3: TGTGCCAGCAGGCCTCAAGGGGGGGCGCGAGCTTTCTTT. Residues: CASRPQGGARAFF.